This T cell receptor (beta chain) was found in a study of siplizumab effects on memory and regulatory T cells. On this clone itself: The junction shows a germline mismatch at one end, possibly a read error.

Libraries were prepared by immunoSEQ multiplex PCR; TCRdb keeps only in-frame clonotypes and omits some of them. The data show more than 85,000 clones, under 95% seen once. Germline V gene data show CDR1 as SSHAT and CDR2 as FNYEAQ (reference sequence). CDR3 length equals 13 residues. This sequence joins TRBV7-7 and TRBJ1-1; the D is unclear. The sequencing input was CD4+ T cells sorted from blood. The sequence derives from a human donor in good health. The CDR3 reads CASSLGQGTEAFF. CDR3 in DNA: TGTGCTAGCAGCTTAGGGCAAGGCACTGAAGCTTTCTTT. The complete variable domain, with remaining parts taken from reference TRBV7-7 and TRBJ1-1, reads GAGVSQSPRYKVTKRGQDVTLRCDPISSHATLYWYQQALGQGPEFLTYFNYEAQPDKSGLPSDRFSAERPEGSISTLTIQRTEQRDSAMYRCASSLGQGTEAFFGQGTRLTVV.